A single sample gave rise to the 10 T cell receptor beta chains below, sequenced in a study of blood T cell repertoires in COVID-19 (dated by TCRdb to 2020 to 2022). The library came from the immunoSEQ multiplex PCR assay. TCRdb took this table from immuneACCESS and kept in-frame rearrangements with V and J called. Such tables lack part of the clones; where checked against another copy, unresolved V genes explain under half of the gap, and the rest is unexplained. This sample gives under 100,000 clones in total; about 89% of them show up just once. The biggest ten clones account for roughly 1.1% of the sample. Sequences were obtained from peripheral blood. These receptors were collected from a human donor in a cohort sampled during active COVID-19.

The V call is TRBV19, the J call TRBJ2-7, with D unresolved. The CDR3 consists of 13 residues. Germline V gene data show CDR1 as LNHDA and CDR2 as SQIVND (reference sequence). V lost 1 base, J lost 5 bases, and 9 bases lay in between. CDR3 sequence: CASSIVHRDEQYF. The CDR3 DNA reads TGTGCCAGTAGTATAGTACACCGTGACGAGCAGTACTTC.

This chain connects TRBV4-1 to TRBJ2-1, with TRBD2 matching over 11 bases. From germline, CDR1 is MGHRA and CDR2 YSYEKL. The V and J ends lost 0 bases and 12 bases, in that order; junction bases with no gene match: 10. The CDR3 sequence is 16 residues long. The CDR3: CASSQEGGLAGPGQFF. CDR3 DNA: TGCGCCAGCAGCCAAGAAGGAGGACTAGCGGGTCCCGGGCAGTTCTTC.

This chain's CDR3 is CASSITGRPQHF. Written as DNA, the CDR3 is TGTGCCAGTAGTATCACAGGCCGGCCCCAGCATTTT. The chain couples TRBV19 to TRBJ1-5, with D possibly matching TRBD1 (5 bases). Germline-derived CDR1 and CDR2 are LNHDA and SQIVND (reference sequence). Trimming removed 3 bases from V and 9 bases from J, with 9 bases in between. This CDR3 region has 12 residues.

The chain joins TRBV9 to TRBJ2-5; D remains ambiguous. The V end lost 7 bases, the J end lost 3 bases, and 10 bases lay between the germline ends. CDR1 SGDLS and CDR2 YYNGEE come from the germline V gene. The CDR3 spans 12 residues. The DNA of the CDR3 is TGTGCCAGCGCTCCGGGTGAAGAGACCCAGTACTTC. Protein product: CASAPGEETQYF.

The chain employs TRBV30 and TRBJ2-5, with D tentatively TRBD1 (6 bases). CDR3 length equals 14 residues. Per germline, CDR1 GTSNPN and CDR2 SVGIG (reference sequence). The V and J ends lost 3 bases and 1 base respectively, with 12 bases between them. DNA for the CDR3: TGTGCCTGGAGGGACAGAGGTTTCCAAGAGACCCAGTACTTC. It is translated as CAWRDRGFQETQYF.

This chain connects TRBV15 to TRBJ2-5, with D maybe TRBD1 (6 bases). V lost 7 bases to trimming and J lost 7 bases, with 22 bases between them. Germline CDR1 LNHNV, CDR2 YYDKDF (reference sequence). This CDR3 is built from 15 residues. This CDR3 is CATNRGHIQVGTQYF. For the CDR3, the DNA is TGTGCCACCAACCGGGGACACATCCAAGTGGGGACCCAGTACTTC.

This chain connects TRBV19 to TRBJ1-1; D is ambiguous. Germline CDR1 reads LNHDA; CDR2 reads SQIVND (reference sequence). CDR3 length equals 15 residues. Trimming pared 3 bases from V and 1 base from J, leaving 12 bases between. CDR3 sequence: CASSILRHSNTEAFF. The CDR3 DNA reads as TGTGCCAGTAGTATTCTAAGACATTCGAACACTGAAGCTTTCTTT.

The chain couples TRBV28 to TRBJ1-3, with D unresolved. Germline V CDR1 and CDR2: MDHEN, SYDVKM. The V gene lost 5 bases and the J gene lost 0 bases, with 20 bases spanning the gap. This CDR3 region has 18 residues. Written as DNA, the CDR3 is TGTGCCAGCAGTCCCCCTCACGACATCTTTTACTCTGGAAACACCATATATTTT. Its translation: CASSPPHDIFYSGNTIYF.

This rearrangement joins TRBV7-9 to TRBJ2-2; D might be TRBD1 (6 bases). The CDR3 has 15 amino acids. The germline CDR1 and CDR2 sequences are SEHNR and FQNEAQ (reference sequence). The V end lost 3 bases, the J end lost 3 bases, and 11 bases lay between the germline ends. The CDR3 spells CASSLSTGYTGELFF. The CDR3 DNA reads TGTGCCAGCAGCTTGTCGACAGGCTACACCGGGGAGCTGTTTTTT. Full variable domain (outside the CDR3, taken from reference TRBV7-9 and TRBJ2-2): DTGVSQNPRHKITKRGQNVTFRCDPISEHNRLYWYRQTLGQGPEFLTYFQNEAQLEKSRLLSDRFSAERPKGSFSTLEIQRTEQGDSAMYLCASSLSTGYTGELFFGEGSRLTVL.

The chain joins TRBV5-6 to TRBJ1-4, with D perhaps matching TRBD1 (6 bases). The CDR3 consists of 15 residues. V shed 0 bases and J shed 3 bases, with 9 bases lying between them. Looked up from germline, CDR1 is SGHDT and CDR2 is YYEEEE. The CDR3 DNA sequence: TGTGCCAGCAGCTTGGGTTGGACAGCTAATGAAAAACTGTTTTTT. It translates to CASSLGWTANEKLFF.